Listed here is a single T cell receptor beta chain. Its antigen is unidentified. The data originate from a study of tumor and adjacent non-tumor tissue in lung cancer. The study's findings and limits: Tumor tissue had significantly higher TCR diversity than normal lung.

A modified ARM-PCR protocol with three rounds of nested PCR amplified TCRbeta. TCRdb reprocessed the multiplex PCR reads via MiXCR and lists one record per CDR3 protein. The sample has approximately 77,000 distinct CDR3 sequences, roughly 80% seen once; the top ten hold about half. No cell sorting was done before RNA was extracted from the tissue. Distant lung tissue was collected more than 3 cm away from the tumor edge. This CDR3 is 14 amino acids long. Germline CDR1 MNHEY, CDR2 SVGAGI. V lost 6 bases to trimming and J lost 13 bases; unmatched junction nucleotides: 9. This clonotype was sampled from a man in his fifties or sixties with non-small cell lung cancer. The chain employs TRBV6-5 and TRBJ2-1, with 13 bases lining up with TRBD2. The material sequenced was distant non-tumor lung tissue. The CDR3 is CASRLAGGTHYQFF. The CDR3 DNA is TGTGCCAGCAGACTAGCGGGAGGGACGCATTATCAGTTCTTC.